This entry lists 26 T cell receptor beta chains sequenced from one sample in a study of blood T cell repertoires in COVID-19. Assay: immunoSEQ multiplex PCR; the TCRdb copy retains only in-frame clones and omits some. Of 150,000 or so clones listed, approximately 90% are singletons. Sequencing was carried out using PBMCs or T cells enriched from blood (not recorded which). The receptors were gathered from a middle-aged woman who had been exposed to COVID-19.

CDR3 coding DNA: TGCGCCAGCAGCTTAGGGACAGGGGGCAACTATGGCTACACCTTC. Its translation: CASSLGTGGNYGYTF. V usage is TRBV5-1 and J usage is TRBJ1-2; 12 bases line up with TRBD1. CDR3 length: 15 residues. Germline CDR1 and CDR2: SGHRS and YFSETQ. V shed 2 bases and J 2 bases; nucleotides not matched to a gene: 1.

This clone was detected once. The chain uses TRBV10-1 and TRBJ2-1, with D possibly being TRBD2 (6 bases). CDR3 length: 14 residues. Trimming stripped 5 bases from V and 3 bases from J, with 11 bases between. The V gene's germline CDR1 is WNHNN and CDR2 SYGVQD (reference sequence). The CDR3 sequence: CASSPGTFYNEQFF. The CDR3 DNA follows: TGCGCCAGCAGTCCAGGGACTTTCTACAATGAGCAGTTCTTC.

The V gene is TRBV28, the J gene TRBJ2-3; TRBD2 agrees at 10 bases. V trimming: 6 bases; J trimming: 9 bases; junction bases outside the gene matches: 6. The CDR3 runs to 13 residues. Looked up from germline, CDR1 is MDHEN and CDR2 is SYDVKM. The CDR3 loop reads CASSVSGRGTQYF. The DNA of the CDR3 is TGTGCCAGCAGCGTAAGCGGGAGGGGAACGCAGTATTTT.

This chain links TRBV5-6 with TRBJ1-1; the D gene is possibly TRBD1 (6 bases). CDR1 is SGHDT, CDR2 YYEEEE, per germline. The V and J ends lost 4 bases and 2 bases respectively, with 18 bases between them. This CDR3 has 16 amino acids. The CDR3 DNA is TGTGCCAGCAGCGTGCCAGACAGGTGGAAAAACACTGAAGCTTTCTTT. Protein: CASSVPDRWKNTEAFF.

This clone was seen a single time. This chain connects TRBV9 to TRBJ2-1; a possible D gene is TRBD2 (5 bases). V shed 0 bases and J shed 2 bases, with 12 bases lying between them. CDR3 length equals 16 residues. CDR1 is SGDLS and CDR2 is YYNGEE in the germline V gene. The CDR3 DNA sequence: TGTGCCAGCAGCGTAGGAGGCGGGTCCACCTACAATGAGCAGTTCTTC. Its translation is CASSVGGGSTYNEQFF.

The rearrangement links TRBV3-1 (or the pseudogene TRBV3-2) to TRBJ2-7; TRBD2 aligns across 14 bases. The CDR3 is made up of 16 amino acids. The V gene end was trimmed by 5 bases and the J gene end by 4 bases; junction bases not matched to a gene: 7. Per the germline V gene, CDR1 is LGHDT and CDR2 is YNNKEL (reference sequence). CDR3 sequence reads: CASSSRTSGRRYEQYF. CDR3 bases: TGTGCCAGCAGCTCAAGGACTAGCGGGAGGAGGTACGAGCAGTACTTC.

The chain carries TRBV6-5 and TRBJ2-7; D might be TRBD2 (6 bases). Trimming pared 6 bases from V and 2 bases from J, leaving 17 bases between. CDR1 is MNHEY, CDR2 SVGAGI, per germline. The CDR3 is 15 amino acids. The CDR3 reads CASRIRDGGPYEQYF. Here the CDR3 DNA reads TGTGCCAGCAGGATCCGGGACGGAGGGCCCTACGAGCAGTACTTC.

The chain is built from TRBV28 and TRBJ1-2, with 8 nucleotides matching TRBD1. V gave up 6 bases and J gave up 8 bases; unmatched junction bases: 5. The germline gives CDR1 MDHEN, CDR2 SYDVKM. The CDR3 is 12 amino acids. CDR3 in DNA: TGTGCCAGCAGACGACAGGGGCGCGGCTACACCTTC. The encoded protein is CASRRQGRGYTF.

The J gene is TRBJ2-7, the V gene TRBV7-9; D possibly corresponds to TRBD1 (6 bases). Trimming removed 1 base at V and 1 base at J, with 11 bases between. The germline V gene has CDR1 SEHNR and CDR2 FQNEAQ (reference sequence). This CDR3 region has 15 residues. The chain's CDR3 is CASSLGPDRSYEQYF. The CDR3 DNA sequence: TGTGCCAGCAGCTTAGGACCGGACAGATCCTACGAGCAGTACTTC.

CDR3 in DNA: TGTGCCAGTGATAACACAGGGGGTTATTCACCCCTCCACTTT. Its protein is CASDNTGGYSPLHF. The chain combines TRBV19 with TRBJ1-6; 8 bases fit TRBD1. Germline V gives CDR1 LNHDA, CDR2 SQIVND (reference sequence). The CDR3 loop spans 14 amino acids. Trimming took 8 bases from V and 8 from J; bases not matched to a gene: 8.

This clone was seen a handful of times. The J gene is TRBJ1-5, the V gene TRBV5-4; D not certain. Germline V gives CDR1 SGHNT, CDR2 YYREEE (reference sequence). The CDR3 spans 14 residues. Trimming cost V 2 bases and J 2 bases, with 8 bases left between them. The DNA of the CDR3 is TGTGCCAGCAGCTTTTACGGGGGCAATCAGCCCCAGCATTTT. Translation: CASSFYGGNQPQHF.

The chain links TRBV3-1 (or the pseudogene TRBV3-2) to TRBJ1-1; tentative D call: TRBD1 (6 bases). V lost 2 bases, J lost 6 bases, and 13 bases lay in between. The CDR3 runs 14 residues. In germline, CDR1 is LGHDT, CDR2 YNNKEL (reference sequence). This CDR3 reads CASSQFGGQPEAFF. The CDR3 DNA reads TGTGCCAGCAGCCAATTTGGCGGACAGCCTGAAGCTTTCTTT.

The chain carries TRBV5-4 and TRBJ2-1; 8 nucleotides align to TRBD2. This CDR3 has 16 amino acids. V dropped 4 bases and J dropped 4; count of bases not matched to a gene: 10. From germline, CDR1 is SGHNT and CDR2 YYREEE (reference sequence). The CDR3, as DNA: TGTGCCAGCAGCCTGGCGGGGGGCCCCTCTTACAATGAGCAGTTCTTC. This gives the protein CASSLAGGPSYNEQFF.

J is TRBJ1-4 and V is TRBV27; no firm D call. V gave up 0 bases and J gave up 4 bases, with 9 bases separating them. Germline CDR1 is MNHEY and CDR2 is SMNVEV (reference sequence). The CDR3 runs to 15 residues. The CDR3 nucleotides read TGTGCCAGCAGTTTATCTTTGCAGTTTAATGAAAAACTGTTTTTT. Protein sequence: CASSLSLQFNEKLFF.

This clone was counted a single time. This sample also contains other DNA sequences that code for the same CDR3. V and J are TRBV28 and TRBJ1-5; D gene unclear. Per the germline V gene, CDR1 is MDHEN and CDR2 is SYDVKM. Between the trimmed V and J ends, which lost 4 bases and 5 bases, there was a span of 3 bases. The CDR3 runs to 11 residues. This CDR3 reads CASSSYQPQHF. For the CDR3, the DNA is TGTGCCAGCAGTTCGTATCAGCCCCAGCATTTT.

V usage is TRBV27 and J usage is TRBJ2-1, with D possibly being TRBD1 (5 bases). V was cut by 0 bases and J by 12 bases, with 12 bases left in between. This CDR3 is 13 amino acids long. Germline V gene lookup returns CDR1 MNHEY and CDR2 SMNVEV (reference sequence). CDR3: CASSLSQVGGQFF. CDR3 coding DNA: TGTGCCAGCAGTTTATCACAGGTCGGTGGGCAGTTCTTC.

This clone was seen more than once but under ten times. The rearrangement uses TRBV5-1 and TRBJ1-2; no reliable D call. V was cut by 0 bases and J by 3 bases, with 18 bases left in between. Germline CDR1 SGHRS, CDR2 YFSETQ. The CDR3 is 17 amino acids. The CDR3 DNA follows: TGCGCCAGCAGCTTGGCCGAGGGTCGAGTCGGAGACTATGGCTACACCTTC. Protein sequence: CASSLAEGRVGDYGYTF.

This chain links TRBV10-2 with TRBJ2-1; tentative D call: TRBD1 (6 bases). This CDR3 has 13 amino acids. V gave up 7 bases and J gave up 10 bases, with 17 bases separating them. Germline CDR1 is WSHSY and CDR2 is SAAADI. The CDR3 DNA reads as TGCGCCAGCATACAGGGTATTGGTCGGGAGCAGTTCTTC. Translating it yields CASIQGIGREQFF.

V and J are TRBV11-1 and TRBJ2-3; the match to TRBD2 covers 13 bases. V was pared by 3 bases and J by 4 bases, with 1 base of the junction left unmatched. This CDR3 has 15 amino acids. Germline assignment: CDR1 SGHAT and CDR2 FQDESV (reference sequence). The CDR3 nucleotides read TGTGCCAGCAGCTTGACTAGCGGGGGGCCAGATACGCAGTATTTT. It encodes CASSLTSGGPDTQYF.

The chain combines TRBV4-3 with TRBJ2-1, with D possibly TRBD2 on 6 matching bases. With 1 base removed from V and 0 bases from J, the gap between germline ends came to 16 bases. The CDR3 consists of 18 residues. Germline-derived CDR1 and CDR2 are LGHNA and YSLEER. CDR3 nucleotide sequence: TGCGCCAGCAGCCAAGCCCTAGAGCGGGTCTTCTCCTACAATGAGCAGTTCTTC. Translated, it gives CASSQALERVFSYNEQFF.

The chain uses TRBV7-3 and TRBJ1-1; a possible D gene is TRBD1 (5 bases). The CDR3 is 13 amino acids. Deletions cut 5 bases from V and 7 bases from J, with 14 bases between. The germline gives CDR1 SGHTA, CDR2 FQGTGA. As DNA, the CDR3 is TGTGCCAGCAGCCTCACAGGTTCAAGTGAAGCTTTCTTT. As protein: CASSLTGSSEAFF.

The chain uses TRBV27 and TRBJ2-3, with a tentative D call TRBD2 (6 bases). V lost 5 bases and J lost 1, with 19 bases in between. The germline CDR1 and CDR2 sequences are MNHEY and SMNVEV (reference sequence). The CDR3 is made up of 17 amino acids. The CDR3: CASSPRPTGVGTDTQYF. CDR3 nucleotide sequence: TGTGCCAGCAGTCCGCGTCCTACGGGGGTCGGCACAGATACGCAGTATTTT.

The chain recombines TRBV7-2 with TRBJ2-5; TRBD2 matches 10 bases. Germline CDR1 SGHTA, CDR2 FQGNSA. CDR3 length: 14 residues. Trimming removed 5 bases from V and 2 bases from J; junction bases left unmatched: 2. The DNA of the CDR3 is TGTGCCAGCAGCAAGCGGGGGGGGCAAGAGACCCAGTACTTC. Translated, it gives CASSKRGGQETQYF.

Regarding this clone: Sequence at one end of the junction differs from germline and may be a read error. This rearrangement joins TRBV27 to TRBJ1-6; 7 positions match TRBD1. CDR1 MNHEY and CDR2 SMNVEV come from the germline V gene (reference sequence). The CDR3 loop spans 15 amino acids. In DNA form, the CDR3 reads TGTGCCAGCACTTTAGGGGGACAGACGAATTCACCCCTCCACTTT. Translated, it gives CASTLGGQTNSPLHF.

The CDR3 coding sequence is TGTGCCAGCAGCTTAGCACTGGGGGACTACACTGAAGCTTTCTTT. Its translation: CASSLALGDYTEAFF. The chain combines TRBV7-8 with TRBJ1-1; D perhaps matches TRBD1 (5 bases). Germline V CDR1 and CDR2: SGHVS, FQNEAQ. This CDR3 region has 15 residues. Trimming stripped 0 bases from V and 3 bases from J, with 11 bases between.

The V call is TRBV6-2 or TRBV6-3, the J call TRBJ2-7; 11 positions agree with TRBD1. The J segment lost 4 bases and the V segment lost 2 bases, leaving 4 bases of the junction unmatched. The CDR3 spans 15 residues. Germline lookup yields CDR1 MNHEY and CDR2 SVGEGT. The CDR3 sequence is CASSYRTGGAYEQYF. Written as DNA, the CDR3 is TGTGCCAGCAGTTACCGGACAGGGGGCGCGTACGAGCAGTACTTC.